These T cell receptor beta chains were read from a single sample in a study of brain T cells in children with intractable seizures. TCRdb's copy holds only in-frame clones and misses some; the assay was immunoSEQ multiplex PCR. The profile covers 340,000 or so clones, with over 85% appearing a single time and 4.5% to 7% taken by the ten largest. Here the sequenced sample was peripheral blood, taken around 5 months after surgery. These receptors all stem from a boy under three years old with tuberous sclerosis and intractable seizures. Each CDR3 is given without its conserved first and last residue.

CDR3aa,v_gene
ASSQLLAVTDTQY,TRBV3-1/TRBV3-2
ATSRDLAGSNNEQF,TRBV15
ASSAPGTEISYEQY,TRBV2
ASSLGLTGGNTEAF,TRBV5-1
ASSYSYSGGQPQH,TRBV6-5
ASSLDMEWGNEQF,TRBV11-2
AISPGRQPYEQY,TRBV10-3
ATSRDGDGRQPQH,TRBV15
ASSPGTVGNIQY,TRBV11-3
ASKEALGSLNTEAF,TRBV19
ASSLTGTLNSPLH,TRBV6-4
ASSQDAGTVQETQY,TRBV4-1
ASSVGGQGASGNTIY,TRBV9
ASTDREKNTEAF,TRBV21-1
SAAGTPGEF,TRBV20-1
ASSMASTDTQY,TRBV19
AISESPRDGRYGYT,TRBV10-3
ASSEGNLNTEAF,TRBV6-1
ASSYWTGSDTQY,TRBV5-1
ASRVFPSYTGELF,TRBV10-2
ASSHGTSGRGSGELF,TRBV4-1
ASSLVSNEQF,TRBV11-1
ASSFQGPSYNSPLH,TRBV28
ASSSYSTVQETQY,TRBV5-4
AWSITPPGSAYGYT,TRBV30
ASSIRTTNEKLF,TRBV19
ASSLTPAEIQETQY,TRBV5-6
ASSFGGHNYGYT,TRBV5-1
ASSLYGTGFRGNQPQH,TRBV7-8
ASSRGYEQY,TRBV11-2
ASSLGGNEKLF,TRBV7-6
SVERETRLKNTEAF,TRBV29-1
ASSYLGQGNTEAF,TRBV6-5
ASSYREAVYEQY,TRBV6-5
ASSLRGRDTEAF,TRBV3-1/TRBV3-2
ASTAGLHGEQY,TRBV19
ASSYSGGAGDTQY,TRBV6-5
ASSKDIRDTQY,TRBV5-4
ATSDYGSYTGELF,TRBV24-1
ASTLVEGKNTEAF,TRBV2
ASSLGGRAFWEETQY,TRBV5-1
ASSVLGGSYNEQF,TRBV9
ASRGSGANVLT,TRBV7-9
ASSQVQGQDGEQY,TRBV4-1
ASRTGPDTQY,TRBV6-5
ASSMTSGAYNEQF,TRBV19
ASSFYRRTGELF,TRBV13
ATSRRIADTQY,TRBV15
ASSPIGGENGELF,TRBV5-1
ASRSPSGTGELF,TRBV6-5
ASSPGGGELF,TRBV4-1
ASILTGGWTEAF,TRBV19
ASSHLDANTGELF,TRBV5-1